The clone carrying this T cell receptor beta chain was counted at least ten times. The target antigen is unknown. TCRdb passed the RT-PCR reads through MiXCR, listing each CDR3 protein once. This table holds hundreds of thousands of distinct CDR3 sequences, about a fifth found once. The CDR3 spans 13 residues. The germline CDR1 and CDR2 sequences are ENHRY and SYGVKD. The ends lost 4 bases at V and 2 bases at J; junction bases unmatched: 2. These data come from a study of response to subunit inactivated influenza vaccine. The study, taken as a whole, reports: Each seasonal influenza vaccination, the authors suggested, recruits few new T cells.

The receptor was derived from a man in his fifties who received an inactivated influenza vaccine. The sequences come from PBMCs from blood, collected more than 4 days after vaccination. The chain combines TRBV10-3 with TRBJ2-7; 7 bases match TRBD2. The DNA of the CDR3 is TGTGCCATCAGTGCTAGCGGCACCTACGAGCAGTACTTC. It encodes CAISASGTYEQYF.